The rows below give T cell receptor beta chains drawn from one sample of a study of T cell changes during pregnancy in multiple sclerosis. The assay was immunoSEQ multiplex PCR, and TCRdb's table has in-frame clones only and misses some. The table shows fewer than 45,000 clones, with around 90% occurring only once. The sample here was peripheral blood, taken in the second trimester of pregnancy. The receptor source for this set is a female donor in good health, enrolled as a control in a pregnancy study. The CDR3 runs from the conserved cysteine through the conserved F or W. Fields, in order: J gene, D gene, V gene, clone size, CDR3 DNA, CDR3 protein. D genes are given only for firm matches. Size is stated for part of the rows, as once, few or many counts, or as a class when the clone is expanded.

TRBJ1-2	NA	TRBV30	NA	TGTGCCTGGAGTGCCGGGTTTCTGGGCTACACCTTC	CAWSAGFLGYTF
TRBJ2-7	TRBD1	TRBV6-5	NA	TGTGCCAGCAGTTACTCAGGGGGACAGGGGACCAACGAGCAGTACTTC	CASSYSGGQGTNEQYF
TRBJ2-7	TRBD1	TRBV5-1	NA	TGCGCCAGCAGCCTACCGGGACAGGGGGCCAACGAGCAGTACTTC	CASSLPGQGANEQYF
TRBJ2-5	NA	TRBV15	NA	TGTGCCACAACCCGTCGACAGGGAGGTACGGAGACCCAGTACTTC	CATTRRQGGTETQYF
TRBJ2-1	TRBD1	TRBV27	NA	TGTGCCAGCAGTTTTGGGCTACAGGGGGGATTGAGTTACAATGAGCAGTTCTTC	CASSFGLQGGLSYNEQFF
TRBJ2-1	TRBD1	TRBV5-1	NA	TGCGCCAGCAGCTTGCGGGACAGGGGTGCCAATGAGCAGTTCTTC	CASSLRDRGANEQFF
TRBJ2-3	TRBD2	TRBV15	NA	TGTGCCACCAGATCGAGGCTAGCGGGGCTCACTAGCACAGATACGCAGTATTTT	CATRSRLAGLTSTDTQYF
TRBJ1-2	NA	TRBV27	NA	TGTGCCAGCAGTTTATCCCTGACAGTAAACTATGGCTACACCTTC	CASSLSLTVNYGYTF
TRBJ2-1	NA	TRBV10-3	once	TGTGCCATCAGTGTCCTCAATGAGCAGTTCTTC	CAISVLNEQFF
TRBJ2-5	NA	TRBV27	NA	TGTGCCAGCGGTATAGACAGGCCACCCGCGGGGACCCAGTACTTC	CASGIDRPPAGTQYF
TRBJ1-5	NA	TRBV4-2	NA	TGTGCCAGCAGCCAAGGGGTGTCAGTGGGGGGAGCGTCCTGGAATCAGCCCCAGCATTTT	CASSQGVSVGGASWNQPQHF
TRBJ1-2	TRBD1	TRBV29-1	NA	TGCAGCGTTGAAGGAGAACAGGGGCCCTATGGCTACACCTTC	CSVEGEQGPYGYTF
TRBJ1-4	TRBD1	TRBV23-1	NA	TGCGCCAGCAGTCACCCCCAGCGCAGGGGGACAAATGAAAAACTGTTTTTT	CASSHPQRRGTNEKLFF
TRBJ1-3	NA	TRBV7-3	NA	TGTGCCAGCAGCTTAACGCCGGGCTCTGGAAACACCATATATTTT	CASSLTPGSGNTIYF
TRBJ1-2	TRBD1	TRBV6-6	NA	TGTGCCAGCAGTCCCTCCATGGGACAGGGTCACTATGGCTACACCTTC	CASSPSMGQGHYGYTF
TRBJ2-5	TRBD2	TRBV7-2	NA	TGTGCCAGCAGTTTAAGCGGGGGACCAGAAACCCAGTACTTC	CASSLSGGPETQYF
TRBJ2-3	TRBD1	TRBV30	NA	TGTGCCTGGAGGGAGTCCGGACAGGGATCCACAGATACGCAGTATTTT	CAWRESGQGSTDTQYF